This TCR beta chain appears in the sequencing data of a study of blood T cell repertoires in COVID-19. Study-wide background: Acute-phase and convalescent COVID-19 samples originated in the United States, Italy and Spain. The analysed material was cDNA or gDNA that came from T cells, B-cell-depleted T cells, or PBMCs.

This clone came up a few times. The Seattle site enrolled patients during active infection and followed them longitudinally. The method was immunoSEQ multiplex PCR; TCRdb's version includes in-frame clones alone and lacks a portion of them. The table lists hundreds of thousands of clones, around 87% of them singletons, with around 6% in the top ten. In germline, CDR1 is KGHDR, CDR2 SFDVKD. V was pared by 5 bases and J by 6 bases, with 18 bases between. The CDR3 is made up of 15 amino acids. The sequence was obtained from a woman aged 45-59 years with COVID-19, enrolled during active disease. The chain links TRBV24-1 to TRBJ1-2; D unclear. The specimen was peripheral blood. The CDR3 nucleotides read TGTGCCACCAGTGGTCAAAAGGGAGGGATTGATGGCTACACCTTC. Protein product: CATSGQKGGIDGYTF.